A selection of T cell receptor beta chains follows, all from one sample in a study of T cell repertoires in cytomegalovirus infection. Their recognized antigens are unknown. TCRdb re-derived calls from the reads in MiXCR, one entry per CDR3 protein. The sample carries 900,000 to 950,000 distinct CDR3 sequences, around 30% recorded once. The specimen comprised cultured CD8+ T cells from PBMCs, sampled from culture after CMV antigen stimulation. Receptor source: a human donor in good health (CMV status not recorded). Some clones in this sample may be carry-over from other donors' samples. CDR3s include the opening cysteine and the closing phenylalanine or tryptophan. A D gene is named only where the DNA matches it firmly. Some rows mark clone size as missing; the rest say once, few, many or name a class of expanded clone.

V	size	length	J	D	CDR3	DNA
TRBV6-2/TRBV6-3	few	16	TRBJ2-7	NA	CASSYSPEPVRDEQYF	TGTGCCAGCAGTTACTCACCGGAACCCGTCCGGGACGAGCAGTACTTC
TRBV10-1	NA	14	TRBJ2-1	TRBD1	CASIRDRGNNEQFF	TGCGCCAGCATTCGGGACAGGGGAAACAATGAGCAGTTCTTC
TRBV10-3	NA	15	TRBJ1-2	TRBD1	CAISEGTALTYGYTF	TGTGCCATCAGTGAAGGGACAGCCTTGACCTATGGCTACACCTTC
TRBV7-9	many	17	TRBJ1-2	NA	CASSSDRTAQANYGYTF	TGTGCCAGCAGCTCAGATAGGACAGCCCAAGCTAACTATGGCTACACCTTC
TRBV2	many	13	TRBJ1-2	NA	CASSDQGSGGYTF	TGTGCCAGCAGTGATCAGGGGTCAGGAGGCTACACCTTC
TRBV29-1	once	11	TRBJ1-1	NA	CSVVLGLEAFF	TGCAGCGTTGTCCTGGGATTGGAAGCTTTCTTT
TRBV9	NA	17	TRBJ2-3	NA	CASSSPEQGRITDTQYF	TGTGCCAGCAGCTCCCCGGAACAGGGCAGGATCACAGATACGCAGTATTTT
TRBV10-3	NA	16	TRBJ1-5	NA	CAISESTEPSNQPQHF	TGTGCCATCAGTGAGTCGACGGAACCGTCCAATCAGCCCCAGCATTTT
TRBV7-8	many	17	TRBJ1-4	TRBD1	CASSLVRLQGRNEKLFF	TGTGCCAGCAGCTTAGTAAGGTTACAGGGGCGTAATGAAAAACTGTTTTTT
TRBV6-1	NA	13	TRBJ2-1	NA	CASSPGLRSEQFF	TGTGCCAGCAGTCCGGGACTGAGGAGTGAGCAGTTCTTC
TRBV12-3/TRBV12-4	many	15	TRBJ2-5	NA	CASSEGTWGQETQYF	TGTGCCAGCAGTGAGGGTACCTGGGGCCAAGAGACCCAGTACTTC
TRBV19	NA	15	TRBJ2-1	NA	CASSLGAGGRDEQFF	TGTGCCAGTAGCCTAGGGGCCGGGGGCCGGGATGAGCAGTTCTTC
TRBV5-6	NA	14	TRBJ1-2	NA	CASSLVPRNYGYTF	TGTGCCAGCAGCTTGGTGCCCAGAAACTATGGCTACACCTTC
TRBV19	few	15	TRBJ1-1	NA	CASSSWRARRTEAFF	TGTGCCAGTAGTTCATGGCGGGCTAGACGTACTGAAGCTTTCTTT
TRBV4-1	NA	17	TRBJ2-1	NA	CASSQVGSVYFANEQFF	TGCGCCAGCAGCCAAGTGGGGTCAGTCTATTTTGCCAATGAGCAGTTCTTC
TRBV27	many	13	TRBJ1-1	NA	CASSFPGNTEAFF	TGTGCCAGCAGCTTTCCGGGTAACACTGAAGCTTTCTTT
TRBV12-3/TRBV12-4	NA	15	TRBJ1-3	NA	CASSFFDFSGNTIYF	TGTGCCAGCAGTTTCTTTGACTTCTCTGGAAACACCATATATTTT
TRBV7-9	many	13	TRBJ1-1	NA	CASGGPLNTEAFF	TGTGCGAGCGGGGGGCCGCTGAACACTGAAGCTTTCTTT
TRBV5-4	many	17	TRBJ1-1	NA	CASSSPGLDSMNTEAFF	TGTGCCAGCAGCTCACCCGGCTTAGACAGCATGAACACTGAAGCTTTCTTT
TRBV29-1	NA	14	TRBJ1-1	NA	CSVRERYMNTEAFF	TGCAGCGTTCGGGAACGGTATATGAACACTGAAGCTTTCTTT
TRBV14	NA	15	TRBJ2-1	TRBD1	CASSPRQGFYNEQFF	TGTGCCAGCAGCCCTCGACAGGGATTCTACAATGAGCAGTTCTTC
TRBV6-5	NA	15	TRBJ1-4	NA	CASSYSGVGGEKLFF	TGTGCCAGCAGTTACTCAGGCGTGGGCGGTGAAAAACTGTTTTTT
TRBV7-9	many	15	TRBJ1-2	NA	CASSREGTENYGYTF	TGTGCCAGCAGCCGAGAGGGGACGGAGAACTATGGCTACACCTTC
TRBV27	few	13	TRBJ1-5	TRBD1	CASSWDRRQPQHF	TGTGCCAGCAGTTGGGACAGACGTCAGCCCCAGCATTTT
TRBV28	NA	17	TRBJ1-1	NA	CASSRRLTDSWNTEAFF	TGTGCCAGCAGCCGTCGTCTCACGGACTCTTGGAACACTGAAGCTTTCTTT
TRBV15	few	16	TRBJ2-2	TRBD1	CATSRRTGGVSGELFF	TGTGCCACCAGCAGAAGGACAGGGGGTGTCTCCGGGGAGCTGTTTTTT
TRBV10-3	NA	12	TRBJ1-1	NA	CAISESLDEAFF	TGTGCCATCAGTGAGTCTTTGGATGAAGCTTTCTTT
TRBV29-1	NA	16	TRBJ1-4	NA	CSVNGIPGATNEKLFF	TGCAGCGTTAACGGCATCCCTGGGGCAACTAATGAAAAACTGTTTTTT
TRBV6-2/TRBV6-3	few	16	TRBJ1-1	NA	CASRGPKGRRNTEAFF	TGTGCCAGCAGAGGTCCCAAAGGGCGGAGGAACACTGAAGCTTTCTTT
TRBV6-6	NA	18	TRBJ2-1	TRBD2	CASSYPTSGGALYNEQFF	TGTGCCAGCAGTTACCCGACTAGCGGGGGGGCGCTCTACAATGAGCAGTTCTTC
TRBV7-3	many	13	TRBJ2-2	NA	CASSSGAAGELFF	TGTGCCAGCAGCAGCGGAGCTGCTGGGGAGCTGTTTTTT
TRBV7-9	few	9	TRBJ1-3	NA	CASGNTIYF	TGTGCCAGCGGAAACACCATATATTTT
TRBV7-8	few	15	TRBJ1-1	NA	CASSPRTVTNTEAFF	TGTGCCAGCAGCCCCAGGACAGTTACGAACACTGAAGCTTTCTTT
TRBV25-1	NA	14	TRBJ1-2	TRBD1	CASSETSGGDGYTF	TGTGCCAGCAGTGAAACGTCAGGGGGCGATGGCTACACCTTC
TRBV20-1	NA	14	TRBJ1-1	NA	CSARVLTSNTEAFF	TGCAGTGCTAGGGTTTTGACGTCGAACACTGAAGCTTTCTTT
TRBV27	many	14	TRBJ2-5	NA	CASSQAPARETQYF	TGTGCCAGCAGTCAGGCCCCGGCGAGGGAGACCCAGTACTTC
TRBV7-9	NA	15	TRBJ2-2	NA	CASSDAGGDTGELFF	TGTGCCAGCAGTGACGCAGGTGGCGACACCGGGGAGCTGTTTTTT
TRBV6-5	few	14	TRBJ1-1	NA	CASSYTDPNTEAFF	TGTGCCAGCAGTTACACAGATCCGAACACTGAAGCTTTCTTT
TRBV15	NA	17	TRBJ2-3	TRBD2	CATSRDLGAGGTDTQYF	TGTGCCACCAGCAGAGATCTAGGAGCGGGGGGCACAGATACGCAGTATTTT
TRBV12-3/TRBV12-4	NA	17	TRBJ2-5	TRBD2	CASSTGTSGRLVETQYF	TGTGCCAGCAGTACCGGGACTAGCGGGCGCCTGGTGGAGACCCAGTACTTC
TRBV7-9	few	12	TRBJ2-4	NA	CASSAGMNIQYF	TGTGCCAGCAGCGCCGGTATGAACATTCAGTACTTC
TRBV6-1	few	14	TRBJ2-6	NA	CASSGAAGANVLTF	TGTGCCAGCAGTGGGGCAGCTGGGGCCAACGTCCTGACTTTC
TRBV15	few	11	TRBJ2-2	NA	CATRAGGELFF	TGTGCCACGAGGGCGGGCGGGGAGCTGTTTTTT
TRBV20-1	few	15	TRBJ1-2	TRBD1	CSARSGTGGEYGYTF	TGCAGTGCTAGGTCTGGGACAGGGGGCGAGTATGGCTACACCTTC
TRBV4-3	NA	16	TRBJ2-5	TRBD2	CASSQELAGGRKTQYF	TGCGCCAGCAGCCAAGAACTAGCGGGGGGGAGGAAGACCCAGTACTTC
TRBV19	few	15	TRBJ2-7	NA	CASSRTVTGRYEQYF	TGTGCCAGTTCAAGGACAGTAACAGGGCGATACGAGCAGTACTTC
TRBV5-6	few	20	TRBJ2-7	NA	CASSRLQGGSVSASSYEQYF	TGTGCCAGCAGCCGACTTCAAGGGGGGAGTGTCAGTGCCAGCTCCTACGAGCAGTACTTC
TRBV6-5	few	14	TRBJ2-1	NA	CASSYSGLAYEQFF	TGTGCCAGCAGTTACAGCGGGCTAGCCTATGAGCAGTTCTTC
TRBV11-2	many	15	TRBJ2-3	NA	CASSLLLDSTDTQYF	TGTGCCAGCAGCCTCCTGCTGGATTCGACAGATACGCAGTATTTT
TRBV7-9	NA	18	TRBJ2-6	NA	CASSSPTRVTPGANVLTF	TGTGCCAGCAGCTCCCCGACTAGGGTTACTCCTGGGGCCAACGTCCTGACTTTC
TRBV7-9	NA	16	TRBJ1-3	NA	CASSLEADFSGNTIYF	TGTGCCAGCAGCTTAGAGGCGGACTTCTCTGGAAACACCATATATTTT
TRBV4-2	NA	18	TRBJ1-1	TRBD1	CASSQDGSSGTAVTEAFF	TGTGCCAGCAGCCAAGATGGGAGCTCGGGGACAGCAGTGACTGAAGCTTTCTTT
TRBV27	few	15	TRBJ1-4	NA	CASSRRGRINEKLFF	TGTGCCAGCAGCCGACGGGGGCGCATCAATGAAAAACTGTTTTTT
TRBV10-3	few	17	TRBJ1-3	TRBD1	CAISEAWTGTAGNTIYF	TGTGCCATCAGTGAGGCCTGGACCGGGACAGCAGGAAACACCATATATTTT
TRBV5-6	NA	14	TRBJ1-4	TRBD1	CASSSGGVGEKLFF	TGTGCCAGCAGCTCAGGGGGCGTTGGTGAAAAACTGTTTTTT